This section outlines one TCR beta chain sequence together with its context. Germline loops: CDR1 SNHLY, CDR2 FYNNEI. The CDR3 consists of 15 residues. V was pared by 4 bases and J by 5 bases, with 15 bases between. Extracted RNA was reverse transcribed into cDNA, the sequencing template. TCRdb keeps only in-frame clones here, not all; method: immunoSEQ multiplex PCR. The data hold about 150,000 clones, with around 50% observed a single time. These data belong to a study of CD8+ T cells in alopecia areata. Peripheral blood and lesional scalp punch biopsies were taken from alopecia areata patients. PBMC-derived CD4+ and CD8+ T cells were sorted.

Material: CD8+ T cells sorted from blood, obtained at week 0. This receptor was identified in a human donor with alopecia areata. The genes are TRBV2 and TRBJ1-5; D perhaps matches TRBD1 (6 bases). The DNA for the CDR3 is TGTGCCAGCAGTGGGGTCGGGGGCTTGGATCAGCCCCAGCATTTT. Amino acid sequence: CASSGVGGLDQPQHF.